This T cell receptor (beta chain) was captured by sequencing in a study of cytomegalovirus exposure and HLA in healthy donors. Of note for this clone: Its antigen remains unidentified.

The study's findings and limits: Some V segments, including TRBV6-2 and TRBV6-3, were excluded as indistinguishable. Cytomegalovirus association was assigned to 150 to 200 TCR beta chains.

V lost 2 bases and J lost 6; bases outside the gene matches: 7. This CDR3 contains 14 residues. The germline gives CDR1 ENHRY, CDR2 SYGVKD. Vbeta (60) and Jbeta (13) primers were used in the PCR. TCRdb's copy holds only in-frame clones and misses some; the assay was immunoSEQ multiplex PCR. The table includes 73,000 or so clones, roughly 79% detected once. The material sequenced was PBMCs. V usage is TRBV10-3 and J usage is TRBJ2-7; 7 bases map to TRBD1. This receptor was obtained from a man in his forties or fifties in good health and CMV-seronegative. The CDR3 DNA reads TGTGCCATCAGTGAGAGGGGGACAGCAGTCGAGCAGTACTTC. Its translation: CAISERGTAVEQYF.